This T cell receptor beta chain was identified in a study of T cells of healthy individuals. This clonotype came up once. TCRdb re-called the 5' RACE reads through MiXCR, storing one row per CDR3 protein. The sample includes tens of thousands of distinct CDR3 sequences, 14% to 15% of them seen just once. V shed 0 bases, J shed 0 bases, and the junction held 3 bases outside the gene matches. The CDR3 length is 15 residues. Germline V gene data show CDR1 as SGHDT and CDR2 as YYEEEE. This clonotype was sampled from a human donor in good health. J is TRBJ2-7 and V is TRBV5-6, with 7 bases that match TRBD2. Written as DNA, the CDR3 is TGTGCCAGCAGCTTGGAAGCGGGGTCCTCCTACGAGCAGTACTTC. Translated, it gives CASSLEAGSSYEQYF.